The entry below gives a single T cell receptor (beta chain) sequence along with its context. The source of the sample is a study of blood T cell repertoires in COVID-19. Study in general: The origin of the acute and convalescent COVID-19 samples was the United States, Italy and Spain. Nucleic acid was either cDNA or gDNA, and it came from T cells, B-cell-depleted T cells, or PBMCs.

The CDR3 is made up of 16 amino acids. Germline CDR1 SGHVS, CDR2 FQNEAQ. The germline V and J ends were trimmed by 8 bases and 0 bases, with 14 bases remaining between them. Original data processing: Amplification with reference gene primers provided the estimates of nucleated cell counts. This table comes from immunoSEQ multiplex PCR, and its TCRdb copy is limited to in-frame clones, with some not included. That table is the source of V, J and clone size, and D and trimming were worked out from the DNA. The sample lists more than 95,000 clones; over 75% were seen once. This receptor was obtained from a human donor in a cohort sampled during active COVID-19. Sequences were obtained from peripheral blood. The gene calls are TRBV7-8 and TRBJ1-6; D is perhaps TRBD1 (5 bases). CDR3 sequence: CASATGGYSYNSPLHF. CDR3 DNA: TGTGCCAGCGCCACTGGGGGGTACTCCTATAATTCACCCCTCCACTTT.